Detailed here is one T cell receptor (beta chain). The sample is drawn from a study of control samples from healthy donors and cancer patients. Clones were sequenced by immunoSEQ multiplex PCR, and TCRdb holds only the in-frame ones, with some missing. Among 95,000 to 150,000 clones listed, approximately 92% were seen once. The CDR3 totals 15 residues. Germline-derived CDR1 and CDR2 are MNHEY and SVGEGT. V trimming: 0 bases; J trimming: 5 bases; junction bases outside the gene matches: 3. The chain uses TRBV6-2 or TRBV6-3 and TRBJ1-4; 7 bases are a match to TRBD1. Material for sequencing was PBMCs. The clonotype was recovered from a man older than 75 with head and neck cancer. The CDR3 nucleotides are TGTGCCAGCAGTTACTCCGGGACAGCCAATGAAAAACTGTTTTTT. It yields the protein CASSYSGTANEKLFF.